Shown below are 9 T cell receptor beta chains from a single sample sequenced in a study of blood T cell repertoires in COVID-19. Profiled with immunoSEQ multiplex PCR; TCRdb holds only in-frame clones, not every one. The sample records 90,000 to 110,000 clones, 84% being singletons. Sequenced input: peripheral blood. These receptors all stem from an elderly woman with active or convalescent COVID-19.

This chain joins TRBV4-1 and TRBJ1-6; maybe TRBD1 (5 bases). This CDR3 contains 15 residues. V lost 7 bases and J lost 4, with 14 bases in between. Germline V gene sequence: CDR1 MGHRA, CDR2 YSYEKL. Here the CDR3 DNA reads TGCGCCAGCACCCCCGGGGGAGCTTATAATTCACCCCTCCACTTT. This encodes CASTPGGAYNSPLHF.

V and J are TRBV4-2 and TRBJ2-7; TRBD2 matches 9 bases. Germline V gene data show CDR1 as LGHNA and CDR2 as YNFKEQ. J lost 6 bases, V lost 2 bases, and 2 bases had no gene match. This CDR3 region has 13 residues. In DNA, the CDR3 is TGTGCCAGCAGCCAACAAGCGGGAGGCGAGCAGTACTTC. Encoded protein: CASSQQAGGEQYF.

The chain couples TRBV6-5 to TRBJ1-2; D may be TRBD1 (6 bases). Trimming shortened V by 6 bases and J by 4 bases, and 12 bases separated the two germline ends. CDR3 length: 13 residues. Germline CDR1 and CDR2: MNHEY and SVGAGI. The CDR3 protein is CASRTPRGYGYTF. CDR3 DNA: TGTGCCAGCAGAACCCCCAGGGGCTATGGCTACACCTTC.

Only a few counts were recorded for this clone. The chain is built from TRBV18 and TRBJ2-7; 8 bases align to TRBD1. J gave up 0 bases and V 1 base, and 5 bases lay outside the gene matches. This CDR3 has 16 amino acids. Germline V lookup: CDR1 KGHSH, CDR2 LQKENI. The CDR3 nucleotides are TGTGCCAGCTCACCACAAAGGGACAGGAGCTCCTACGAGCAGTACTTC. It is translated as CASSPQRDRSSYEQYF. Together with reference TRBV18 and TRBJ2-7, the CDR3 gives the full variable domain: NAGVMQNPRHLVRRRGQEARLRCSPMKGHSHVYWYRQLPEEGLKFMVYLQKENIIDESGMPKERFSAEFPKEGPSILRIQQVVRGDSAAYFCASSPQRDRSSYEQYFGPGTRLTVT.

Written as DNA, the CDR3 is TGTGCCAGCAGCCATACTGAAATGGAGAGCTACACCTTC. As protein: CASSHTEMESYTF. This chain joins TRBV28 and TRBJ1-2; no definite D call. V was shortened by 6 bases and J by 9 bases, with 17 bases between the two germline ends. CDR1 and CDR2 (germline): MDHEN, SYDVKM. The CDR3 runs 13 residues.

The V gene is TRBV5-1, the J gene TRBJ2-1; 10 bases match TRBD2. CDR1 is SGHRS, CDR2 YFSETQ, per germline. Trimming removed 0 bases from V and 4 bases from J; junction bases left unmatched: 4. There are 16 residues in the CDR3. Written as DNA, the CDR3 is TGCGCCAGCAGCTTGGTGGCTAGCGGGGGTTACAATGAGCAGTTCTTC. Protein: CASSLVASGGYNEQFF.

The J gene is TRBJ2-3, the V gene TRBV2; D is ambiguous. Germline lookup yields CDR1 SNHLY and CDR2 FYNNEI. The CDR3 consists of 19 residues. Deletions cut 8 bases from V and 0 bases from J, with 27 bases between. CDR3 residues: CASPRPREAAQTSTDTQYF. The CDR3 nucleotides read TGTGCCAGCCCACGACCCCGTGAGGCGGCACAAACCAGCACAGATACGCAGTATTTT.

The chain combines TRBV9 with TRBJ1-2; the match to TRBD1 covers 8 bases. Germline lookup yields CDR1 SGDLS and CDR2 YYNGEE. This CDR3 has 13 amino acids. The J segment lost 7 bases and the V segment lost 3 bases, leaving 5 bases of the junction unmatched. As DNA, the CDR3 is TGTGCCAGCAGCGATGGACAGGGTTCTGGCTACACCTTC. Residues: CASSDGQGSGYTF. Filled out from reference TRBV9 and TRBJ1-2, the complete variable domain reads DSGVTQTPKHLITATGQRVTLRCSPRSGDLSVYWYQQSLDQGLQFLIQYYNGEERAKGNILERFSAQQFPDLHSELNLSSLELGDSALYFCASSDGQGSGYTFGSGTRLTVV.

This clone showed up just once. V usage is TRBV3-1 (or the pseudogene TRBV3-2) and J usage is TRBJ2-7; 7 bases fit TRBD1. Trimming took 2 bases from V and 5 from J; bases not matched to a gene: 12. Germline V gives CDR1 LGHDT, CDR2 YNNKEL (reference sequence). The CDR3 extends over 16 amino acids. This chain's CDR3 is CASSQQNRGTIHEQYF. The CDR3 DNA is TGTGCCAGCAGCCAACAAAACAGGGGTACTATACACGAGCAGTACTTC.